Below, 22 T cell receptor beta chains from the same sample are listed, as sequenced in a study of naive and memory T cell subsets. Ligated cDNA underwent four rounds of PCR with nested alpha and beta constant region primers and SP2. Each CDR3 protein gets one entry after TCRdb re-called the 5' RACE reads with MiXCR. The sample has about 60,000 distinct CDR3 sequences, 6.5% to 9% seen once. TCR cDNA received a 3' ligated oligonucleotide that carried a UMI. The receptors shown here come from a female donor in good health.

This chain connects TRBV10-3 to TRBJ2-1; D uncertain. Germline values: CDR1 ENHRY, CDR2 SYGVKD. The CDR3 extends over 13 amino acids. V dropped 4 bases and J dropped 4 bases, with 8 bases sitting between them. The CDR3 DNA follows: TGTGCCATCAGTGCGGGCCGTTACAATGAGCAGTTCTTC. Its protein product is CAISAGRYNEQFF.

This clonotype came up a few times. V usage is TRBV5-1 and J usage is TRBJ2-7, with D perhaps matching TRBD1 (6 bases). The V end lost 4 bases, the J end lost 0 bases, and 11 bases lay between the germline ends. Germline lookup yields CDR1 SGHRS and CDR2 YFSETQ. The CDR3 length is 14 residues. The CDR3 DNA sequence: TGCGCCAGCAGCGGGGGACAAACCTCCTACGAGCAGTACTTC. Translation: CASSGGQTSYEQYF. Based on the CDR3 plus reference TRBV5-1 and TRBJ2-7, the full variable domain is KAGVTQTPRYLIKTRGQQVTLSCSPISGHRSVSWYQQTPGQGLQFLFEYFSETQRNKGNFPGRFSGRQFSNSRSEMNVSTLELGDSALYLCASSGGQTSYEQYFGPGTRLTVT.

This clonotype has ten or more counts. V gene TRBV20-1 combines with J gene TRBJ2-1, with TRBD2 identical over 12 bases. V dropped 0 bases and J dropped 10; count of bases not matched to a gene: 7. The CDR3 consists of 15 residues. The V gene's germline CDR1 is DFQATT and CDR2 SNEGSKA (reference sequence). CDR3 protein: CSARDRLAGDLEQFF. The CDR3 DNA reads as TGCAGTGCTAGAGATCGACTAGCGGGAGACTTAGAGCAGTTCTTC.

This clonotype was observed many times. This sequence joins TRBV25-1 and TRBJ1-1; no definite D call. V lost 0 bases and J 11 bases, leaving 16 bases between the germline ends. This CDR3 is 14 amino acids long. CDR1 and CDR2 (germline): MGHDK, SYGVNS. Here the CDR3 reads CASSEYPESLGAFF. The CDR3 DNA sequence: TGTGCCAGCAGTGAATACCCCGAAAGTCTGGGGGCTTTCTTT.

This clonotype occurred many times. V is TRBV6-1 and J is TRBJ2-2; maybe TRBD1 (6 bases). V lost 2 bases and J 5 bases, leaving 18 bases between the germline ends. From germline, CDR1 is MNHNS and CDR2 SASEGT. The CDR3 is 17 residues long. CDR3 in DNA: TGTGCCAGCAGTGAAAGGGAGACAGGCCGAAGGACCGGGGAGCTGTTTTTT. Its protein is CASSERETGRRTGELFF.

The chain combines TRBV7-2 with TRBJ2-3, with 10 bases matching TRBD2. Per germline, CDR1 SGHTA and CDR2 FQGNSA. The J segment lost 4 bases and the V segment lost 3 bases, leaving 4 bases of the junction unmatched. This CDR3 has 15 amino acids. CDR3 region: CASSLGTSAPDTQYF. CDR3 sequence (DNA): TGTGCCAGCAGCTTGGGGACTAGCGCACCAGATACGCAGTATTTT.

There are a few counts of this clonotype. The CDR3 bases are TGTGCAGGGGGGGGGTCCCACTCTGGGGCCAACGTCCTGACTTTC. Protein sequence: CAGGGSHSGANVLTF. V gene TRBV28 combines with J gene TRBJ2-6, with a weak D call TRBD2 (7 bases). The CDR3 extends over 15 amino acids. CDR1 and CDR2 (germline): MDHEN, SYDVKM.

This clonotype was counted a few times. J is TRBJ1-6 and V is TRBV5-6; possible D gene TRBD1, 5 bases. The ends were cut back, 4 bases at V and 7 bases at J, with 18 bases in the middle. The CDR3 extends over 16 amino acids. Germline CDR1 and CDR2: SGHDT and YYEEEE. In DNA form, the CDR3 reads TGTGCCAGCAGCAGAATTCACAGGTTTTGGAATTCACCCCTCCACTTT. Its translation is CASSRIHRFWNSPLHF.

The table lists this clonotype with a few counts. This chain connects TRBV12-3 or TRBV12-4 to TRBJ1-4, with D unclear. The CDR3 covers 14 residues. Trimming pared 3 bases from V and 8 bases from J, leaving 13 bases between. In DNA, the CDR3 is TGTGCCAGCAGTTTTGAGGGTCTGGGCGAAAAACTGTTTTTT. Its protein product is CASSFEGLGEKLFF.

The rearrangement joins TRBV28 to TRBJ2-7, with D possibly matching TRBD1 (5 bases). The V and J ends lost 5 bases and 9 bases respectively, with 17 bases between them. CDR3 length equals 13 residues. In germline, CDR1 is MDHEN, CDR2 SYDVKM. The CDR3 DNA sequence: TGTGCCAGCAGTCCTATTTCAGGGTTGGCGCAGTACTTC. This encodes CASSPISGLAQYF.

This clonotype has ten or more counts. The gene calls are TRBV25-1 and TRBJ1-1, with 7 bases that match TRBD1. The CDR3 totals 15 residues. CDR1 is MGHDK, CDR2 SYGVNS, per germline. The junction had 3 bases not matched to a gene; V was cut back by 2 bases and J by 0 bases. The CDR3 here is CASSERQGLNTEAFF. The CDR3 DNA reads TGTGCCAGCAGTGAAAGACAGGGCTTGAACACTGAAGCTTTCTTT. The full variable domain, in which reference TRBV25-1 and TRBJ1-1 provide the parts outside the CDR3, is EADIYQTPRYLVIGTGKKITLECSQTMGHDKMYWYQQDPGMELHLIHYSYGVNSTEKGDLSSESTVSRIRTEHFPLTLESARPSHTSQYLCASSERQGLNTEAFFGQGTRLTVV.

This clonotype was counted a few times. This chain uses TRBV3-1 with TRBJ2-3; 9 bases align to TRBD2. Germline V gives CDR1 LGHDT, CDR2 YNNKEL (reference sequence). There are 16 residues in the CDR3. V dropped 1 base and J dropped 6; count of bases not matched to a gene: 8. The CDR3 DNA follows: TGTGCCAGCAGCCAAGGAAGCGGGGGGACAATGGATACGCAGTATTTT. Translation: CASSQGSGGTMDTQYF.

This clonotype has ten or more counts. The genes are TRBV15 and TRBJ1-5, with a possible D match to TRBD1 (6 bases). CDR3 size: 14 residues. Germline CDR1 is LNHNV and CDR2 is YYDKDF (reference sequence). Between the trimmed V and J ends, which lost 6 bases and 4 bases, there was a span of 13 bases. The CDR3, as DNA: TGTGCCACCAGACTAGGGGGAGTTAATCAGCCCCAGCATTTT. Amino acids: CATRLGGVNQPQHF. Complete variable domain (other parts from reference TRBV15 and TRBJ1-5): DAMVIQNPRYQVTQFGKPVTLSCSQTLNHNVMYWYQQKSSQAPKLLFHYYDKDFNNEADTPDNFQSRRPNTSFCFLDIRSPGLGDTAMYLCATRLGGVNQPQHFGDGTRLSIL.

Many counts were recorded for this clonotype. The V call is TRBV2, the J call TRBJ2-7, with TRBD1 matching over 10 bases. The V gene end was trimmed by 3 bases and the J gene end by 2 bases; junction bases not matched to a gene: 1. Germline CDR1 reads SNHLY; CDR2 reads FYNNEI. The CDR3 has 14 amino acids. The CDR3 bases are TGTGCCAGCAGTGAGGGACAGGGGACCTACGAGCAGTACTTC. Translating it yields CASSEGQGTYEQYF. Full variable domain (outside the CDR3, taken from reference TRBV2 and TRBJ2-7): EPEVTQTPSHQVTQMGQEVILRCVPISNHLYFYWYRQILGQKVEFLVSFYNNEISEKSEIFDDQFSVERPDGSNFTLKIRSTKLEDSAMYFCASSEGQGTYEQYFGPGTRLTVT.

This clonotype has at least ten counts. The V gene is TRBV6-6, the J gene TRBJ1-2, with 11 bases lining up with TRBD1. CDR1 is MNHNY, CDR2 SVGAGI, per germline (reference sequence). Trimming removed 0 bases from V and 6 bases from J; junction bases left unmatched: 3. CDR3 length equals 15 residues. The CDR3 sequence: CASSYSDRGLDGYTF. The CDR3 nucleotides are TGTGCCAGCAGTTACTCGGACAGGGGGCTGGATGGCTACACCTTC.

The V call is TRBV9, the J call TRBJ2-7; D call uncertain. Germline V gene sequence: CDR1 SGDLS, CDR2 YYNGEE. The ends were cut back, 0 bases at V and 4 bases at J, with 11 bases in the middle. The CDR3 is made up of 14 amino acids. Here the CDR3 reads CASSVGTRSYEQYF. The CDR3 nucleotides are TGTGCCAGCAGCGTAGGGACCAGAAGTTACGAGCAGTACTTC.

This clonotype turned up a few times. J is TRBJ2-2 and V is TRBV3-1; TRBD1 is a possible D gene (5 bases). V shed 0 bases and J shed 7 bases, with 15 bases lying between them. Germline lookup yields CDR1 LGHDT and CDR2 YNNKEL (reference sequence). There are 16 residues in the CDR3. CDR3 coding DNA: TGTGCCAGCAGCCAAGAGCGGTTTTGGGGCGGCGGGGAGCTGTTTTTT. This translates into CASSQERFWGGGELFF.

This clonotype was seen a handful of times. The rearrangement links TRBV10-3 to TRBJ2-1; D is undetermined. Trimming left V 3 bases short and J 7 bases short, with 7 bases between. The CDR3 spans 12 residues. Germline CDR1 is ENHRY and CDR2 is SYGVKD. DNA of the CDR3: TGTGCCATCAGTGATCCTGGGAATGAGCAGTTCTTC. Residues: CAISDPGNEQFF.

This clonotype was picked up many times. J is TRBJ2-3 and V is TRBV20-1, with 7 bases identical to TRBD1. Trimming cost V 3 bases and J 2 bases; bases outside gene matches: 2. Germline CDR1 is DFQATT and CDR2 is SNEGSKA (reference sequence). This CDR3 comprises 13 residues. The CDR3 nucleotides are TGCAGTGCTAGGGGACAGCTCACAGATACGCAGTATTTT. This codes for CSARGQLTDTQYF.

The sample holds many counts of this clonotype. The genes are TRBV5-1 and TRBJ1-2; 7 nucleotides align to TRBD1. This CDR3 comprises 13 residues. Germline V lookup: CDR1 SGHRS, CDR2 YFSETQ. The junction had 7 bases not matched to a gene; V was cut back by 7 bases and J by 4 bases. CDR3 sequence: CASRITGAYGYTF. The CDR3 nucleotides read TGCGCCAGCCGGATAACAGGGGCCTATGGCTACACCTTC. The whole variable domain, filled in from reference TRBV5-1 and TRBJ1-2, reads KAGVTQTPRYLIKTRGQQVTLSCSPISGHRSVSWYQQTPGQGLQFLFEYFSETQRNKGNFPGRFSGRQFSNSRSEMNVSTLELGDSALYLCASRITGAYGYTFGSGTRLTVV.

This clonotype was seen many times. V gene TRBV7-3 combines with J gene TRBJ2-4; 10 nucleotides match TRBD1. The CDR3 has 16 residues. Germline loops: CDR1 SGHTA, CDR2 FQGTGA. V lost 0 bases and J lost 4; bases outside the gene matches: 3. As DNA, the CDR3 is TGTGCCAGCAGCTTAACAGGACAGGGGGGGAAAAACATTCAGTACTTC. Translating gives CASSLTGQGGKNIQYF.

The gene calls are TRBV9 and TRBJ2-3, with TRBD2 matching 10 bases. The CDR3 covers 17 residues. Germline V CDR1 and CDR2: SGDLS, YYNGEE. Trimming at V came to 0 bases and at J to 5 bases, leaving 9 bases not matched to a gene. In nucleotides, the CDR3 is TGTGCCAGCAGCGTAGGTCCAAGAGCGGGGGGGCGAGATACGCAGTATTTT. Translated: CASSVGPRAGGRDTQYF.